Described below is a single T cell receptor (beta chain) sequence and its context. The data derive from a study of blood T cell repertoires in COVID-19. Overall study context: Sites across the United States, Italy and Spain contributed samples from acute and convalescent COVID-19. Sources were T cells, B-cell-depleted T cells, or PBMCs; the material itself was cDNA or gDNA.

The CDR3 contains 17 residues. V shed 5 bases and J 3 bases; nucleotides not matched to a gene: 8. Germline V gene data show CDR1 as MGHRA and CDR2 as YSYEKL. Authors' analysis steps: Estimates of nucleated cell counts were drawn from the amplification of reference gene primers. The method was immunoSEQ multiplex PCR; TCRdb's version includes in-frame clones alone and lacks a portion of them. The V and J calls and the clone size are those of that table, but D and trimming were determined from the DNA. The table lists about 210,000 clones, roughly four fifths of them singletons. The chain links TRBV4-1 to TRBJ2-3; 13 nucleotides match TRBD2. The sample comprised peripheral blood. This clonotype originated in a woman in her forties or fifties with active or convalescent COVID-19. The CDR3 coding sequence is TGCGCCAGCAGCGCCCTACTAGCGGGGGGGCCGACAGATACGCAGTATTTT. Translating it yields CASSALLAGGPTDTQYF.